Following are 27 T cell receptor beta chains from one sample sequenced in a study of technical replicates of blood from several donors. Here immunoSEQ multiplex PCR was the method, and the copy in TCRdb shows in-frame clones only, minus some. The profile shows around 83,000 clones, under 95% of them singletons. Sequences were obtained from T cells isolated from PBMCs. The receptor set was obtained from a human donor in good health.

V gene TRBV11-3 combines with J gene TRBJ2-1; 9 bases are a match to TRBD2. Per the germline V gene, CDR1 is SGHNT and CDR2 is YENEEA. With V trimmed by 1 base and J by 4 bases, 2 bases remained unmatched. CDR3 length equals 15 residues. CDR3 bases: TGTGCCAGCAGCTTAGTCCTAGCGGGATACAATGAGCAGTTCTTC. Its protein product is CASSLVLAGYNEQFF.

The gene calls are TRBV28 and TRBJ2-2; the match to TRBD2 covers 10 bases. Trimming cost V 10 bases and J 2 bases; bases outside gene matches: 10. Germline CDR1 and CDR2: MDHEN and SYDVKM. The CDR3 contains 16 residues. The DNA for the CDR3 is TGTGCCACCTCGGGACTAGCGAACGGTAACACCGGGGAGCTGTTTTTT. Its translation is CATSGLANGNTGELFF.

The chain combines TRBV5-1 with TRBJ1-3; 9 bases agree with TRBD1. The CDR3 runs 17 residues. V was pared by 0 bases and J by 5 bases, with 9 bases of the junction left unmatched. CDR1 and CDR2 from the germline V gene are SGHRS and YFSETQ. DNA for the CDR3: TGCGCCAGCAGCTTGGAGGGACAGGGAAAAAAAAGAAACACCATATATTTT. Residues: CASSLEGQGKKRNTIYF.

V usage is TRBV5-4 and J usage is TRBJ1-1; no clear D gene. CDR1 is SGHNT, CDR2 YYREEE, per germline (reference sequence). Trimming took 4 bases from V and 1 from J, leaving 11 bases between them. The CDR3 consists of 14 residues. As DNA, the CDR3 is TGTGCCAGCAGCAGACAACACCGGAACACTGAAGCTTTCTTT. This sequence encodes CASSRQHRNTEAFF.

The CDR3 is CATKGTGTYEQYF. For the CDR3, the DNA is TGTGCCACAAAAGGGACAGGGACCTACGAGCAGTACTTC. This chain joins TRBV10-3 and TRBJ2-7, with 9 bases matching TRBD1. This CDR3 is built from 13 residues. In germline, CDR1 is ENHRY, CDR2 SYGVKD. V trimming: 10 bases; J trimming: 2 bases; junction bases outside the gene matches: 6.

The chain is built from TRBV5-6 and TRBJ1-6, with unresolved D. V was clipped by 0 bases and J by 7 bases, with 11 bases between them. CDR1 SGHDT and CDR2 YYEEEE come from the germline V gene. This CDR3 comprises 15 residues. The CDR3 here is CASSLGLGANSPLHF. CDR3 DNA sequence: TGTGCCAGCAGCTTGGGGCTGGGAGCAAATTCACCCCTCCACTTT.

This chain links TRBV4-1 with TRBJ2-5, with TRBD2 matching over 9 bases. The CDR3 is 16 residues long. CDR1 MGHRA and CDR2 YSYEKL come from the germline V gene. The V segment lost 0 bases and the J segment 5 bases; nucleotides outside the gene matches: 7. This CDR3 reads CASSQDYAGGEETQYF. The CDR3 nucleotides read TGCGCCAGCAGCCAAGATTATGCGGGAGGGGAGGAGACCCAGTACTTC.

The genes are TRBV6-5 and TRBJ2-1, with D possibly TRBD1 on 5 matching bases. Germline V lookup: CDR1 MNHEY, CDR2 SVGAGI. The ends were cut back, 7 bases at V and 2 bases at J, with 9 bases in the middle. This CDR3 has 13 amino acids. In DNA form, the CDR3 reads TGTGCCAGCAAGTCAGGGACCTACAATGAGCAGTTCTTC. This translates into CASKSGTYNEQFF.

This sequence joins TRBV13 and TRBJ2-3; 14 positions match TRBD2. Germline trimming cut 5 bases from V and 7 bases from J; bases unmatched to any gene: 8. Germline CDR1 reads PRHDT; CDR2 reads FYEKMQ (reference sequence). The CDR3 runs 16 residues. CDR3 protein: CASSAGTSGGFYTQYF. DNA for the CDR3: TGTGCCAGCAGCGCGGGGACTAGCGGGGGTTTCTATACGCAGTATTTT.

A single count supports this clone. The J gene is TRBJ1-1, the V gene TRBV7-9, with 7 nucleotides matching TRBD1. The CDR3 is 13 amino acids. V lost 4 bases, J lost 7 bases, and 6 bases stayed unmatched. CDR1 and CDR2 from the germline V gene are SEHNR and FQNEAQ (reference sequence). The CDR3 loop reads CASSSIRDSEAFF. Here the CDR3 DNA reads TGTGCCAGCAGCTCCATAAGGGACAGTGAAGCTTTCTTT.

This sequence joins TRBV6-5 and TRBJ2-5; TRBD1 agrees at 10 bases. Germline CDR1 is MNHEY and CDR2 is SVGAGI. This CDR3 has 16 residues. V was pared by 2 bases and J by 4 bases, with 7 bases of the junction left unmatched. The CDR3 bases are TGTGCCAGCAGTTACAGTGGTCGGACAGGGGGAGAGACCCAGTACTTC. Amino acids: CASSYSGRTGGETQYF.

V is TRBV5-1 and J is TRBJ1-2; TRBD1 matches at 9 bases. V trimming: 0 bases; J trimming: 6 bases; junction bases outside the gene matches: 3. In germline, CDR1 is SGHRS, CDR2 YFSETQ. There are 14 residues in the CDR3. CDR3 nucleotides: TGCGCCAGCAGCTTGGAGGGACAGGGTGATGGCTACACCTTC. Translation: CASSLEGQGDGYTF.

The chain employs TRBV11-2 and TRBJ1-5, with a tentative D call TRBD1 (5 bases). In germline, CDR1 is SGHAT, CDR2 FQNNGV. This CDR3 is 15 amino acids long. V was shortened by 5 bases and J by 4 bases, with 15 bases between the two germline ends. CDR3 DNA: TGTGCCAGCAGCCCAGCCGGGCAGGGTAATCAGCCCCAGCATTTT. It is translated as CASSPAGQGNQPQHF.

The chain couples TRBV28 to TRBJ2-7; no clear D gene. Germline CDR1 and CDR2: MDHEN and SYDVKM. The CDR3 length is 18 residues. V lost 1 base to trimming and J lost 0 bases, with 19 bases between them. For the CDR3, the DNA is TGTGCCAGCAGTTTATCGGGTTCGAGGCAGCTATACTCCTACGAGCAGTACTTC. Its translation: CASSLSGSRQLYSYEQYF.

This clone was picked up one time. This CDR3 is CASSQLIDRVVGGYTF. The CDR3 nucleotides are TGCGCCAGCAGCCAATTGATTGACAGGGTGGTGGGAGGCTACACCTTC. The chain couples TRBV4-1 to TRBJ1-2; 7 bases align to TRBD1. Germline CDR1 MGHRA, CDR2 YSYEKL. The CDR3 runs to 16 residues. V was clipped by 2 bases and J by 8 bases; unmatched bases: 14.

The CDR3 reads CASSLFDGSTDTQYF. As DNA, the CDR3 is TGTGCCAGCAGCCTCTTCGACGGGAGCACAGATACGCAGTATTTT. The chain combines TRBV9 with TRBJ2-3; D is ambiguous. V shed 4 bases and J shed 0 bases, with 12 bases lying between them. The CDR3 length is 15 residues. CDR1 and CDR2 (germline): SGDLS, YYNGEE.

The chain links TRBV5-1 to TRBJ1-1, with a possible D match to TRBD1 (6 bases). V was clipped by 5 bases and J by 2 bases, with 7 bases between them. The germline gives CDR1 SGHRS, CDR2 YFSETQ. The CDR3 contains 12 residues. CDR3 DNA sequence: TGCGCCAGCAGACAGGGAAACACTGAAGCTTTCTTT. Protein: CASRQGNTEAFF.

This chain connects TRBV6-5 to TRBJ1-3; possible D gene TRBD1, 5 bases. Between the trimmed V and J ends, which lost 6 bases and 0 bases, there was a span of 12 bases. Germline V gives CDR1 MNHEY, CDR2 SVGAGI. The CDR3 runs to 15 residues. The CDR3 sequence is CASRLNQGSGNTIYF. DNA for the CDR3: TGTGCCAGCAGACTCAATCAGGGCTCTGGAAACACCATATATTTT.

V and J are TRBV5-1 and TRBJ2-7; the match to TRBD2 covers 13 bases. The CDR3 loop spans 14 amino acids. V was pared by 4 bases and J by 7 bases, with 5 bases of the junction left unmatched. Germline CDR1 SGHRS, CDR2 YFSETQ. This chain's CDR3 is CASSTTSGGLEQYF. DNA for the CDR3: TGCGCCAGCAGCACGACTAGCGGGGGGTTAGAGCAGTACTTC.

The rearrangement uses TRBV6-6 and TRBJ1-6; 9 nucleotides match TRBD1. V lost 5 bases, J lost 5 bases, and 4 bases stayed unmatched. This CDR3 spans 15 amino acids. Germline-derived CDR1 and CDR2 are MNHNY and SVGAGI (reference sequence). The CDR3 is CASSTGGSDNSPLHF. The DNA for the CDR3 is TGTGCCAGCAGTACAGGGGGCTCGGATAATTCACCCCTCCACTTT.

The chain links TRBV7-9 to TRBJ2-1; D gene uncertain. Germline V gene lookup returns CDR1 SEHNR and CDR2 FQNEAQ (reference sequence). Deletions cut 4 bases from V and 7 bases from J, with 8 bases between. The CDR3 totals 12 residues. CDR3 bases: TGTGCCAGCAGCTATGGCGGTAATGAGCAGTTCTTC. This codes for CASSYGGNEQFF.

This rearrangement joins TRBV27 to TRBJ1-5; 7 bases are shared with TRBD1. Per germline, CDR1 MNHEY and CDR2 SMNVEV (reference sequence). The trim removed 1 base at V and 4 bases at J, leaving 13 bases unmatched. The CDR3 loop spans 18 amino acids. The CDR3 loop is CASSLFALPGGLNQPQHF. CDR3 coding DNA: TGTGCCAGCAGTTTATTCGCCCTGCCAGGGGGGCTGAATCAGCCCCAGCATTTT.

Notes on this clone: At one of its ends the junction is not consistent with the germline gene, which may arise from a read error. The V and J genes are TRBV7-7 and TRBJ2-5, with TRBD2 identical over 7 bases. Germline V gene data show CDR1 as SSHAT and CDR2 as FNYEAQ (reference sequence). There are 14 residues in the CDR3. The CDR3 DNA sequence: TGTGCTAGCAGCTTAGGGCGGGGAGGGGAGACCCAGTACTTC. As protein: CASSLGRGGETQYF.

The chain carries TRBV7-8 and TRBJ2-7, with TRBD2 as a possible D gene (6 bases). V was clipped by 3 bases and J by 1 base, with 13 bases between them. CDR3 length equals 15 residues. Germline lookup yields CDR1 SGHVS and CDR2 FQNEAQ. CDR3: CASSFVSGGSYEQYF. DNA for the CDR3: TGTGCCAGCAGCTTCGTCAGCGGAGGGTCCTACGAGCAGTACTTC. The variable domain in full, completed from reference TRBV7-8 and TRBJ2-7, reads GAGVSQSPRYKVAKRGQDVALRCDPISGHVSLFWYQQALGQGPEFLTYFQNEAQLDKSGLPSDRFFAERPEGSVSTLKIQRTQQEDSAVYLCASSFVSGGSYEQYFGPGTRLTVT.

This rearrangement joins TRBV19 to TRBJ1-1; possibly TRBD1 for D (5 bases). CDR3 length: 12 residues. V dropped 5 bases and J dropped 7 bases, with 11 bases sitting between them. CDR1 is LNHDA and CDR2 is SQIVND in the germline V gene (reference sequence). CDR3 region: CASSPRGVEAFF. As DNA, the CDR3 is TGTGCCAGTAGTCCCCGGGGGGTTGAAGCTTTCTTT.

The chain has TRBV10-3 and TRBJ2-1; 7 nucleotides agree with TRBD1. The CDR3 is made up of 17 amino acids. Germline CDR1 reads ENHRY; CDR2 reads SYGVKD. The junction had 9 bases not matched to a gene; V was cut back by 4 bases and J by 0 bases. CDR3 region: CAISGKDRSSSYNEQFF. The DNA of the CDR3 is TGTGCCATCAGTGGTAAGGACAGGTCGAGCTCCTACAATGAGCAGTTCTTC.

The rearrangement links TRBV27 to TRBJ2-1; 12 nucleotides match TRBD2. V was pared by 6 bases and J by 1 base, with 4 bases of the junction left unmatched. Germline V CDR1 and CDR2: MNHEY, SMNVEV (reference sequence). The CDR3 has 16 amino acids. The DNA of the CDR3 is TGTGCCAGCAGCCTAGGGACTAGCGGGTCCTACAATGAGCAGTTCTTC. Encoded protein: CASSLGTSGSYNEQFF.